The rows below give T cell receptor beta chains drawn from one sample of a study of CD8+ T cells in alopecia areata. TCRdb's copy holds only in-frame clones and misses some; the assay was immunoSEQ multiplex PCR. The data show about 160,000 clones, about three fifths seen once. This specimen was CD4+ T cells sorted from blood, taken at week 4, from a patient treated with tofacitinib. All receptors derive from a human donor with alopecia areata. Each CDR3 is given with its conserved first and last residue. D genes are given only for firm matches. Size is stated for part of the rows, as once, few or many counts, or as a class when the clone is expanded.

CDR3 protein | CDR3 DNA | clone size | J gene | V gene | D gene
CASSLLGNTGELFF | TGTGCCAGCAGCTTGTTGGGGAACACCGGGGAGCTGTTTTTT | - | TRBJ2-2 | TRBV5-4 | -
CSVGFSSGNTIYF | TGCAGCGTTGGTTTCAGCTCTGGAAACACCATATATTTT | - | TRBJ1-3 | TRBV29-1 | -
CAWSGGGKEQRGYTF | TGTGCCTGGAGTGGCGGGGGGAAGGAGCAGCGAGGCTACACCTTC | - | TRBJ1-2 | TRBV30 | -
CASSVSGGALVSGYTF | TGTGCCAGCAGTGTTTCAGGGGGCGCGTTAGTCTCCGGCTACACCTTC | once | TRBJ1-2 | TRBV6-4 | TRBD1
CSVEMYKETQYF | TGCAGCGTTGAAATGTATAAAGAGACCCAGTACTTC | - | TRBJ2-5 | TRBV29-1 | -
CSVGGWMETQYF | TGCAGCGTTGGTGGTTGGATGGAGACCCAGTACTTC | - | TRBJ2-5 | TRBV29-1 | -
CAWSPGSVGEKLFF | TGTGCCTGGAGCCCGGGATCTGTAGGTGAAAAACTGTTTTTT | once | TRBJ1-4 | TRBV30 | -
CASSVAGQGAGELFF | TGTGCCAGCAGCGTAGCGGGACAGGGGGCCGGGGAGCTGTTTTTT | - | TRBJ2-2 | TRBV9 | TRBD1
CASSPSRGRVF | TGTGCCAGCAGCCCCTCCAGGGGGCGCGTCTTC | - | TRBJ2-1 | TRBV6-6 | TRBD1
CSVERGGGEQYF | TGCAGCGTTGAAAGGGGCGGAGGGGAGCAGTACTTC | - | TRBJ2-5 | TRBV29-1 | -
CSVEAGYEQFF | TGCAGCGTTGAAGCGGGATATGAGCAGTTCTTC | - | TRBJ2-1 | TRBV29-1 | -
CASSLGGWGDEQYF | TGTGCCAGCAGCTTAGGGGGATGGGGAGACGAGCAGTACTTC | - | TRBJ2-7 | TRBV7-6 | -
CAWSVTGRIYQPQHF | TGTGCCTGGAGTGTGACAGGACGGATCTATCAGCCCCAGCATTTT | - | TRBJ1-5 | TRBV30 | -
CASSPAGSYNEQFF | TGTGCCAGCTCACCGGCAGGCTCCTACAATGAGCAGTTCTTC | - | TRBJ2-1 | TRBV18 | -
CASSPRQILNEQFF | TGTGCCAGCTCACCGCGACAAATTCTCAATGAGCAGTTCTTC | once | TRBJ2-1 | TRBV18 | -
CASSLGTEAFF | TGTGCCAGCAGCTTAGGGACTGAAGCTTTCTTT | - | TRBJ1-1 | TRBV7-9 | -
CASSKRGNNEQFF | TGTGCCAGCAGTAAGCGGGGGAACAATGAGCAGTTCTTC | - | TRBJ2-1 | TRBV2 | TRBD2
CSVEDNYGYTF | TGCAGCGTTGAAGATAACTATGGCTACACCTTC | few | TRBJ1-2 | TRBV29-1 | -
CSARDDQETQYF | TGCAGCGCCCGGGACGACCAAGAGACCCAGTACTTC | - | TRBJ2-5 | TRBV29-1 | -
CASSHLGLAFETQYF | TGTGCCAGCAGCCACTTGGGACTAGCGTTTGAGACCCAGTACTTC | - | TRBJ2-5 | TRBV14 | TRBD2
CASSEGFRYEQYF | TGTGCCAGCAGTGAAGGTTTTCGCTACGAGCAGTACTTC | - | TRBJ2-7 | TRBV25-1 | -
CSVSTGSGANVLTF | TGCAGCGTTAGCACAGGGTCTGGGGCCAACGTCCTGACTTTC | - | TRBJ2-6 | TRBV29-1 | -